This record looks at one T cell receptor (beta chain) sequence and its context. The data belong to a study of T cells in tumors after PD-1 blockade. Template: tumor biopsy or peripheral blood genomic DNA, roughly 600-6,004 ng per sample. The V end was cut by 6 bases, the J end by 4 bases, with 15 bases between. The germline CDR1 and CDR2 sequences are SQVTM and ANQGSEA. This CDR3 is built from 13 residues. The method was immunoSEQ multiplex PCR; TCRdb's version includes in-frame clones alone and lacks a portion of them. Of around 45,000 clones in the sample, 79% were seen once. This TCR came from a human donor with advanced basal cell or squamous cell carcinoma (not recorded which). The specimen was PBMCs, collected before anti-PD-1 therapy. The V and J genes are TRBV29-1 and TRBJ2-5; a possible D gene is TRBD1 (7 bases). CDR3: CSVDRVGGETQYF. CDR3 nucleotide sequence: TGCAGCGTCGACAGGGTGGGGGGAGAGACCCAGTACTTC.